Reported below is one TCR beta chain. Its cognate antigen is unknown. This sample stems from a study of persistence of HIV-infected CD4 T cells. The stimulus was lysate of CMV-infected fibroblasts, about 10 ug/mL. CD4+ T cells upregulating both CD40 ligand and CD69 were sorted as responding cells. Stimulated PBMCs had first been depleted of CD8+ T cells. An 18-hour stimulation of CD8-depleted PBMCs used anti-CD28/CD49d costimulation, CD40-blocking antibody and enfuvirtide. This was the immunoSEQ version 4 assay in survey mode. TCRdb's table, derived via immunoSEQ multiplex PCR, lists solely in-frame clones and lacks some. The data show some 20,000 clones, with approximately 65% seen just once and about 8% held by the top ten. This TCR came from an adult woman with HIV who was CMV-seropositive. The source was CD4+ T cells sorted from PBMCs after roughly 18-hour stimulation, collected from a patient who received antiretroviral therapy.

The CDR3 region is CATKQGDDYGYTF. As DNA, the CDR3 is TGTGCCACCAAACAGGGGGACGACTATGGCTACACCTTC. The chain combines TRBV24-1 with TRBJ1-2; 8 positions agree with TRBD1. The J segment lost 3 bases and the V segment lost 8 bases, leaving 4 bases of the junction unmatched. Germline V gene lookup returns CDR1 KGHDR and CDR2 SFDVKD. CDR3 length equals 13 residues.